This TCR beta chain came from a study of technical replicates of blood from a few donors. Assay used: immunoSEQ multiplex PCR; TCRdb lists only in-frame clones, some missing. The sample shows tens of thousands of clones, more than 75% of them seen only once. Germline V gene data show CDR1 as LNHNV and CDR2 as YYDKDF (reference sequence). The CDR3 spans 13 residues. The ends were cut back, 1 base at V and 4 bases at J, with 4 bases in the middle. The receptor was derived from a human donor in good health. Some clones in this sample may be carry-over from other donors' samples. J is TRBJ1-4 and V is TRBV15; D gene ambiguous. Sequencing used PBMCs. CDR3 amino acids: CATSRVLNEKLFF. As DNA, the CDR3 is TGTGCCACCAGCAGAGTTCTTAATGAAAAACTGTTTTTT.